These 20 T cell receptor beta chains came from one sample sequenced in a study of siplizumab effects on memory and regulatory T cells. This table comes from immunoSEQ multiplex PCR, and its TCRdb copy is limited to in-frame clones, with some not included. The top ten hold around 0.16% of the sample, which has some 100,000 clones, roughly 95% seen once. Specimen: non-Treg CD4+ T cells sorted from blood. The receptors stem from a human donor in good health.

The CDR3 nucleotides read TGTGCCAGCAGCCAAGGTCTGGTAGCGGACTACGAGCAGTACTTC. It codes for CASSQGLVADYEQYF. V and J are TRBV4-2 and TRBJ2-7; maybe TRBD2 (6 bases). Germline CDR1 and CDR2: LGHNA and YNFKEQ. Trimming removed 1 base from V and 3 bases from J, with 13 bases in between. The CDR3 is made up of 15 amino acids.

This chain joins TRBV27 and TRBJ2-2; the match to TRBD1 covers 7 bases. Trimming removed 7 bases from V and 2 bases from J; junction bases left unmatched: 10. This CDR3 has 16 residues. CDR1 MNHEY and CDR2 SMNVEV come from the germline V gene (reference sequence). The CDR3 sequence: CASKHQRQGNTGELFF. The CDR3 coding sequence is TGTGCCAGCAAACACCAAAGACAGGGTAACACCGGGGAGCTGTTTTTT.

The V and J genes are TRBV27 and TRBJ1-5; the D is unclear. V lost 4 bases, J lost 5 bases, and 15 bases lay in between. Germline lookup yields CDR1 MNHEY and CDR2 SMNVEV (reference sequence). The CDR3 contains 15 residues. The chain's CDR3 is CASSSLKVSHQPQHF. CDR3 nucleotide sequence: TGTGCCAGCAGTTCCCTGAAGGTCTCCCATCAGCCCCAGCATTTT.

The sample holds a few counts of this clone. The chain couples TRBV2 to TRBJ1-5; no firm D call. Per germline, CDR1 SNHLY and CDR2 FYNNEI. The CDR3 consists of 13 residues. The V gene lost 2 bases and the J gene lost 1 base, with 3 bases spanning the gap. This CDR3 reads CASSELSNQPQHF. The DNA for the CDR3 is TGTGCCAGCAGTGAATTGAGCAATCAGCCCCAGCATTTT.

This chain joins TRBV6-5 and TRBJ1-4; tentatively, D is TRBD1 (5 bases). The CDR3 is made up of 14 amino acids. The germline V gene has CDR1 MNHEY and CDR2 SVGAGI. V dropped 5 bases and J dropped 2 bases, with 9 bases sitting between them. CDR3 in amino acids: CASSKGPTNEKLFF. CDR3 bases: TGTGCCAGCAGTAAGGGACCGACTAATGAAAAACTGTTTTTT.

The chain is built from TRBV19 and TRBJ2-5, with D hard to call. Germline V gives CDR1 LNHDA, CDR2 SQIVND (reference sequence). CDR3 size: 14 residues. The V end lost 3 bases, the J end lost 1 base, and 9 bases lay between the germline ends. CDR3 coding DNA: TGTGCCAGTAGTATTGCGAACCTCCAAGAGACCCAGTACTTC. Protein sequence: CASSIANLQETQYF.

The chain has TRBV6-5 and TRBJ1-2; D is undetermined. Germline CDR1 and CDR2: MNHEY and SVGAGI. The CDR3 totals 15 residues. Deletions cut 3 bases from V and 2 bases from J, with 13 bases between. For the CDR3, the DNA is TGTGCCAGCAGTTATCTCCGGGGATTGAACTATGGCTACACCTTC. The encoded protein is CASSYLRGLNYGYTF.

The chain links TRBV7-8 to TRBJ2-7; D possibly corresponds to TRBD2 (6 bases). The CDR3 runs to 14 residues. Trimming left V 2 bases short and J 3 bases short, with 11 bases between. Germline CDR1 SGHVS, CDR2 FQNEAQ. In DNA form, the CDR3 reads TGTGCCAGCAGCTTAACCAACGGGGGCTACGAGCAGTACTTC. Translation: CASSLTNGGYEQYF.

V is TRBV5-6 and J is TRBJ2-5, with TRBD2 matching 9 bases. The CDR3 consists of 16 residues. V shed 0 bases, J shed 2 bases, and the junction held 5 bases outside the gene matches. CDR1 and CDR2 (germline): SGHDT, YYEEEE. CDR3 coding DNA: TGTGCCAGCAGCTTGGGAAGTAGCGGGGGACAAGAGACCCAGTACTTC. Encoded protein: CASSLGSSGGQETQYF.

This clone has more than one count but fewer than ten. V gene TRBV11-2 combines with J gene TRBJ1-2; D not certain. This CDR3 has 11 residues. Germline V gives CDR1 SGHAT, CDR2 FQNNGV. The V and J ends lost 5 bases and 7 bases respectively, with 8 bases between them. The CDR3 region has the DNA TGTGCCAGCAGCGTCGCTATTGGCTACACCTTC. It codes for CASSVAIGYTF.

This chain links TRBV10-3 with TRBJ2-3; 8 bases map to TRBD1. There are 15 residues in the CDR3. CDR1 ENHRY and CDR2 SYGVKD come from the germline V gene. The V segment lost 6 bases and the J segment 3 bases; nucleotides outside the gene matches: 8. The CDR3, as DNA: TGTGCCATCAGCCGAACGGACAGGGAGACAGATACGCAGTATTTT. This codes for CAISRTDRETDTQYF.

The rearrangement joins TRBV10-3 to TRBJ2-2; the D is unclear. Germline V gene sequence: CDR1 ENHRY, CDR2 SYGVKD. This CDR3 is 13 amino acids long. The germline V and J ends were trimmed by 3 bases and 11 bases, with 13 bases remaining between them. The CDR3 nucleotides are TGTGCCATCAGTGACTCGACACAATCTGAGCTGTTTTTT. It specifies CAISDSTQSELFF.

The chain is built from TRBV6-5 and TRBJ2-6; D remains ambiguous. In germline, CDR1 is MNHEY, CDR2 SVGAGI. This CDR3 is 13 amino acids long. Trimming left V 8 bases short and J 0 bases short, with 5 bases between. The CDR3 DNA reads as TGTGCCAGCGTAGGCTCTGGGGCCAACGTCCTGACTTTC. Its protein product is CASVGSGANVLTF.

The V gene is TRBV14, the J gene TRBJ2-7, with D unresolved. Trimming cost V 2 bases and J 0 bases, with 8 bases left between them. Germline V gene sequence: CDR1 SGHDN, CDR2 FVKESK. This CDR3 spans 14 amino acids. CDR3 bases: TGTGCCAGCAGCCAATATGGTAGCTCCTACGAGCAGTACTTC. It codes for CASSQYGSSYEQYF.

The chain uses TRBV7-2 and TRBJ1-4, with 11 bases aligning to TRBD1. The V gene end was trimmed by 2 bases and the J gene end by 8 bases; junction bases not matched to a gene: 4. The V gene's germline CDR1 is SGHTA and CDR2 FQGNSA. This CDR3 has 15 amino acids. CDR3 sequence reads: CASSLRGTGGEKLFF. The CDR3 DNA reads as TGTGCCAGCAGCTTACGCGGGACAGGGGGAGAAAAACTGTTTTTT.

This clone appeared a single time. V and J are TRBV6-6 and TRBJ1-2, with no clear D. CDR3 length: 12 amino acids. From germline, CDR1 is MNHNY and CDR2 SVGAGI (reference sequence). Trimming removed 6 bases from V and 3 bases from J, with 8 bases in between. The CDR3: CASRVADYGYTF. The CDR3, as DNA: TGTGCCAGCAGGGTTGCGGACTATGGCTACACCTTC.

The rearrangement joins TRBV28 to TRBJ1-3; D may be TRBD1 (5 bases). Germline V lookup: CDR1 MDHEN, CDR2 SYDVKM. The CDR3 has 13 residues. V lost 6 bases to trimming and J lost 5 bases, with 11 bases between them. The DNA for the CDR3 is TGTGCCAGCAGCCAGGGACGGCGAAACACCATATATTTT. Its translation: CASSQGRRNTIYF.

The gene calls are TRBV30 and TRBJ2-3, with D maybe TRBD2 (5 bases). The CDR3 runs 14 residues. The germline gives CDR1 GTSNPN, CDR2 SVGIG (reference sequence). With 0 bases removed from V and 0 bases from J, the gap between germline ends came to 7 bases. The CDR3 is CAWSVGSSTDTQYF. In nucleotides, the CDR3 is TGTGCCTGGAGTGTTGGGAGTAGCACAGATACGCAGTATTTT.

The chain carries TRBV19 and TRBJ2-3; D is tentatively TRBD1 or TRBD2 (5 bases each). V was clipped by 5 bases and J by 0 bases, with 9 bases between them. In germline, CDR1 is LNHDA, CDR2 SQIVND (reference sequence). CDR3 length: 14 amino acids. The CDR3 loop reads CASSWGPSTDTQYF. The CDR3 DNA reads TGTGCCAGTAGTTGGGGACCTAGCACAGATACGCAGTATTTT.

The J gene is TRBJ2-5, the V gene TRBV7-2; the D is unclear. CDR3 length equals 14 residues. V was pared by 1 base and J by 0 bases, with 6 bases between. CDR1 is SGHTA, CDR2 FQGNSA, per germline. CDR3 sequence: CASSLGVHQETQYF. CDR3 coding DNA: TGTGCCAGCAGCTTAGGGGTCCACCAAGAGACCCAGTACTTC.